This is a list of T cell receptor beta chains from one sample in a study of shared clonotypes between healthy human individuals. Sequenced by immunoSEQ multiplex PCR; TCRdb stores in-frame clones only, minus some. The sample includes some 1 million clones, about 76% of them seen just once. Sample: memory CD4+ T cells sorted from blood. These receptors originate from a man between 18 and 35 years old in good health. Both conserved end residues are part of each CDR3. Fields, in order: CDR3 DNA, CDR3 protein, clone size, V gene, J gene, D gene. The D gene is left open where the match is weak. Clone size, where shown, is once, few, many, or a class for clones that have expanded.

TGTGCCAGCAGCTTGGGGGGCTATAATTCACCCCTCCACTTT	CASSLGGYNSPLHF	few	TRBV5-4	TRBJ1-6	-
TGTGCCAGCAGCTTAATGGGACCGCAAATAAACGAGCAGTACTTC	CASSLMGPQINEQYF	-	TRBV5-4	TRBJ2-7	-
TGCAGCGTTGGAAACGGGGCAGATACGCAGTATTTT	CSVGNGADTQYF	-	TRBV29-1	TRBJ2-3	-
TGCGCCAGCAGCCTGCAGGGGGGGCTCGGGGAGACCCAGTACTTC	CASSLQGGLGETQYF	once	TRBV4-1	TRBJ2-5	-
TGTGCCAGCAGCATGGGACTAGCATGGGGAGAGCAGTACTTC	CASSMGLAWGEQYF	-	TRBV7-2	TRBJ2-7	TRBD2
TGTGCCAGCAGTCCAGCTAGCAATCAGCCCCAGCATTTT	CASSPASNQPQHF	-	TRBV6-1	TRBJ1-5	-
TGTGCCAGCAGCGTCGGGACTACCAACACCGGGGAGCTGTTTTTT	CASSVGTTNTGELFF	-	TRBV9	TRBJ2-2	TRBD2
TGCGCCAGCAGCGGGGGACAGAACACCGGGGAGCTGTTTTTT	CASSGGQNTGELFF	-	TRBV5-1	TRBJ2-2	-
TGTGCCAGTAACCGGAGACTAGCCCCGGAGACCCAGTACTTC	CASNRRLAPETQYF	-	TRBV2	TRBJ2-5	TRBD2
TGCGCCAGCAGTGAGACCTTGAGCGGACTCACAGATACGCAGTATTTT	CASSETLSGLTDTQYF	once	TRBV10-1	TRBJ2-3	-
TGTGCCAGCAGCTTGAGTGGTTATGGCTACACCTTC	CASSLSGYGYTF	few	TRBV7-2	TRBJ1-2	-
TGTGCCAGCAGCCCCGGGACAGGGGGCGGAAATCAGCCCCAGCATTTT	CASSPGTGGGNQPQHF	-	TRBV9	TRBJ1-5	TRBD1
TGTGCCAGCAGCCCAGGGGAATATGGCTACACCTTC	CASSPGEYGYTF	-	TRBV5-4	TRBJ1-2	-
TGTGCCAGCAGCCAATCACTAGCGGGAGGCTACGAGCAGTACTTC	CASSQSLAGGYEQYF	-	TRBV16	TRBJ2-7	TRBD2
TGTGCCAGCTCACCACCGGTAGGGGGCTTTGGGGCCAACGTCCTGACTTTC	CASSPPVGGFGANVLTF	-	TRBV18	TRBJ2-6	TRBD1
TGTGCCAGCAGCTTAGTACTAAAGAGGCAGGCCGGGGAGCTGTTTTTT	CASSLVLKRQAGELFF	-	TRBV13	TRBJ2-2	-
TGTGCCACCTCCGGACAGGCTATAGGAGAGACCCAGTACTTC	CATSGQAIGETQYF	many	TRBV19	TRBJ2-5	TRBD1
TGTGCCAGCAGTGACCCCTGGGGGGGGAGGGTTGCGAGACAGCCCCAGCATTTT	CASSDPWGGRVARQPQHF	-	TRBV28	TRBJ1-5	-
TGCGCCAGCAGCTTGGCCGGGCGGGGGAATGAGTATACGCAGTATTTT	CASSLAGRGNEYTQYF	-	TRBV5-1	TRBJ2-3	TRBD2
TGCAGCGGGGGACAGGGGGCGAACACCGGGGAGCTGTTTTTT	CSGGQGANTGELFF	-	TRBV29-1	TRBJ2-2	TRBD1
TGTGCCAGCTCTACCACGGGACACTACCTAAACACTGAAGCTTTCTTT	CASSTTGHYLNTEAFF	-	TRBV18	TRBJ1-1	-
TGTGCCAGCAGTTTCTCAGGCCGGAGACAGCCCCAGCATTTT	CASSFSGRRQPQHF	-	TRBV28	TRBJ1-5	-
TGTGCCAGCGGACAGGCCGGTGCAGATACGCAGTATTTT	CASGQAGADTQYF	-	TRBV7-9	TRBJ2-3	TRBD1
TGTGCCAGCAGCGTTGATAACAGGGGCGCTGAAGCTTTCTTT	CASSVDNRGAEAFF	-	TRBV9	TRBJ1-1	TRBD1
TGTGCCAGCAGCCAAGAATGGGGGGTACTAACTGGAAACACCATATATTTT	CASSQEWGVLTGNTIYF	-	TRBV4-2	TRBJ1-3	-
TGTGCCAGCAGACCAGTAAACACTGAAGCTTTCTTT	CASRPVNTEAFF	-	TRBV28	TRBJ1-1	-
TGTGCCAGAAGCTTAAGGTCGGTAGGGTGCAATCAGCCCCAGCATTTT	CARSLRSVGCNQPQHF	few	TRBV5-3	TRBJ1-5	-
TGCGCCAGCAGCTTGGCCGCGGGAGGGCCGGGAGATACGCAGTATTTT	CASSLAAGGPGDTQYF	-	TRBV5-1	TRBJ2-3	TRBD2
TGTGCCAGCAGTGGTATACAGGGTAAGAATGAGCAGTTCTTC	CASSGIQGKNEQFF	-	TRBV6-1	TRBJ2-1	-
TGTGCCACTCGAGGGACTACCGTAAACTACGAGCAGTACTTC	CATRGTTVNYEQYF	-	TRBV6-5	TRBJ2-7	TRBD2
TGTGCCAGCAAAGACCCTCAAAATTTCTCTGGAAACACCATATATTTT	CASKDPQNFSGNTIYF	-	TRBV2	TRBJ1-3	-
TGTGCCAGCAGTCCACCCACAGGGATCGGCTACACCTTC	CASSPPTGIGYTF	-	TRBV28	TRBJ1-2	-
TGTGCCAGCAGTTTAAGCGGGGCCAACGTCCTGACTTTC	CASSLSGANVLTF	-	TRBV27	TRBJ2-6	-
TGTGCCAGCAGCCCCCCGGTGGGGCGGGTTTTAGAGCAGTATTTT	CASSPPVGRVLEQYF	-	TRBV11-1	TRBJ2-3	-
TGTGCCAGCAGCTTGGGGGGGACAGGGAGGACTGAAGCTTTCTTT	CASSLGGTGRTEAFF	-	TRBV5-4	TRBJ1-1	TRBD1
TGTGCCAGCACGGAAGTTCCTTGGGGGGATACGCAGTATTTT	CASTEVPWGDTQYF	-	TRBV2	TRBJ2-3	-
TGTGCCAGCAGTGACGAGGGAGGGCACACTGAGCAGTTCTTC	CASSDEGGHTEQFF	-	TRBV6-4	TRBJ2-1	TRBD2
TGTGCCAGCAGCCCCGGACTAGCCTACGCGAACACCGGGGAGCTGTTTTTT	CASSPGLAYANTGELFF	once	TRBV6-9	TRBJ2-2	TRBD2
TGTGCCTGGAGCAGCCGGGACAGTGCCATTCGGGCCCTCCACTTT	CAWSSRDSAIRALHF	few	TRBV30	TRBJ1-6	TRBD1
TGTGCCTGGACACCGACAGGGGGTAACTATGGCTACACCTTC	CAWTPTGGNYGYTF	-	TRBV30	TRBJ1-2	TRBD1
TGTGCCTGGAGTGGGAACTGGAACACTGAAGCTTTCTTT	CAWSGNWNTEAFF	few	TRBV30	TRBJ1-1	-
TGTGCCAGCAGACCGAGGGGGCTTTACTATGGCTACACCTTC	CASRPRGLYYGYTF	-	TRBV6-5	TRBJ1-2	TRBD1
TGTGCCAAGTATACTGGAAACACCATATATTTT	CAKYTGNTIYF	-	TRBV6-5	TRBJ1-3	-
TGTGCCAGCAGCCCAAATAAGGGACAGAGCTACAATGAGCAGTTCTTC	CASSPNKGQSYNEQFF	-	TRBV7-8	TRBJ2-1	TRBD1
TGTGCCAGCAGCTTTGGGGGATCGACCTACGAGCAGTACTTC	CASSFGGSTYEQYF	once	TRBV5-4	TRBJ2-7	-
TGCGCCAGCAGCCCGTGGGTACAGGGCAATGAGCAGTTCTTC	CASSPWVQGNEQFF	few	TRBV5-1	TRBJ2-1	-
TGTGCCAGCAGCCTACGCCACGGGCCTAACTATGGCTACACCTTC	CASSLRHGPNYGYTF	-	TRBV6-6	TRBJ1-2	-
TGTGCCAGCAGCCCCCGGGGATCAAGTGGCTACACCTTC	CASSPRGSSGYTF	-	TRBV7-2	TRBJ1-2	-
TGTGCCAGCAGTGAAGGTCGGAAGGGTCGCACTACAGATACGCAGTATTTT	CASSEGRKGRTTDTQYF	-	TRBV25-1	TRBJ2-3	-
TGTGCCAGCAGTGGACCCGGGACAGAGTCTGGAAACACCATATATTTT	CASSGPGTESGNTIYF	-	TRBV2	TRBJ1-3	TRBD1
TGTGCTAGCAGCCCTGGACTAGCGGGAGAGACCCAGTACTTC	CASSPGLAGETQYF	-	TRBV7-7	TRBJ2-5	TRBD2
TGTGCCAGCCGAAAGGACCCCTGGGGCACCTACGAGCAGTACTTC	CASRKDPWGTYEQYF	-	TRBV6-1	TRBJ2-7	-
TGTGCCAGCAGCTCCAAGACAGGGTGGACAGCTTTCTTT	CASSSKTGWTAFF	-	TRBV7-9	TRBJ1-1	TRBD1